The clone carrying this TCR beta chain was found many times. The data originate from a study of regulatory T cells in long-lasting Graves disease. Study as a whole: Antithyroid drug use was under 3 months in newly diagnosed Graves' patients.

As to time point: newly diagnosed GD, antithyroid drugs for less than 3 months. PBMCs were the source of the RNA used for TCR sequencing. Relying on iRepertoire HTBI primers and Arm-PCR of CDR3 regions, the team built TCR beta libraries. Each CDR3 protein gets one entry after TCRdb re-called the multiplex PCR reads with MiXCR. The sample has 440,000 or so distinct CDR3 sequences, about 16% seen once. CDR1 and CDR2 (germline): SEHNR, FQNEAQ (reference sequence). The V gene end was trimmed by 5 bases and the J gene end by 8 bases; junction bases not matched to a gene: 8. The CDR3 runs to 14 residues. The sample was also linked to a second study, of T cells in Graves' hyperthyroidism and ophthalmopathy. That report adds: Ophthalmopathy onset followed model prediction by a median about 6.9 months.

This TCR came from a woman under 40 with Graves disease. The genes are TRBV7-9 and TRBJ1-4; 7 bases agree with TRBD1. Specimen: peripheral blood mononuclear cells (PBMCs), collected at new diagnosis, from a patient treated with antithyroid drugs. The CDR3 loop reads CASSPRQGSEKLFF. CDR3 nucleotides: TGTGCCAGCAGCCCCCGACAGGGATCCGAAAAACTGTTTTTT.